Listed below are T cell receptor beta chains from one sample, sequenced in a study of blood T cell repertoires in COVID-19. The table came from immunoSEQ multiplex PCR; TCRdb's copy has only in-frame clones and leaves some out. The table shows some 210,000 clones, with approximately 80% occurring only once. Sequencing used PBMCs or T cells enriched from blood (not recorded which). The receptors were gathered from a man in his thirties or forties with acute COVID-19. The CDR3 runs from the conserved cysteine through the conserved F or W. Each record gives: D gene, clone size, V gene, J gene, CDR3 protein, CDR3 DNA. The D gene is left open where the match is weak. Clone size, where shown, is once, few, many, or a class for clones that have expanded.

D gene: TRBD1; clone size: -; V gene: TRBV5-1; J gene: TRBJ2-1; CDR3 protein: CASSGLWGTAYNEQFF; CDR3 DNA: TGCGCCAGCAGCGGACTTTGGGGGACAGCCTACAATGAGCAGTTCTTC
D gene: TRBD2; clone size: -; V gene: TRBV7-2; J gene: TRBJ2-1; CDR3 protein: CASRPSGLAATFF; CDR3 DNA: TGTGCCAGCAGACCATCGGGACTAGCGGCGACGTTCTTC
D gene: -; clone size: few; V gene: TRBV3-1/TRBV3-2; J gene: TRBJ2-7; CDR3 protein: CASKSPGYEQYF; CDR3 DNA: TGTGCCAGCAAAAGTCCGGGCTACGAGCAGTACTTC
D gene: TRBD1; clone size: -; V gene: TRBV7-6; J gene: TRBJ1-6; CDR3 protein: CASSYRDRGNSPLHF; CDR3 DNA: TGTGCCAGCAGCTACCGGGACAGGGGTAATTCACCCCTCCACTTT
D gene: TRBD2; clone size: once; V gene: TRBV10-2; J gene: TRBJ2-2; CDR3 protein: CASGTSGGPLNTGELFF; CDR3 DNA: TGCGCCAGCGGGACTAGCGGGGGCCCTTTGAACACCGGGGAGCTGTTTTTT
D gene: -; clone size: -; V gene: TRBV12-3/TRBV12-4; J gene: TRBJ2-7; CDR3 protein: CASSSSTSNEQYF; CDR3 DNA: TGTGCCAGCAGTTCGTCTACCTCCAACGAGCAGTACTTC
D gene: -; clone size: -; V gene: TRBV29-1; J gene: TRBJ2-6; CDR3 protein: CSVESGPVLGANVLTF; CDR3 DNA: TGCAGCGTTGAAAGTGGGCCGGTACTTGGGGCCAACGTCCTGACTTTC
D gene: TRBD2; clone size: once; V gene: TRBV7-6; J gene: TRBJ2-7; CDR3 protein: CASSLARGGPYEQYF; CDR3 DNA: TGTGCCAGCAGCCTTGCTCGCGGGGGGCCCTACGAGCAGTACTTC
D gene: TRBD2; clone size: once; V gene: TRBV5-4; J gene: TRBJ2-7; CDR3 protein: CASSPGGENTLYEQYF; CDR3 DNA: TGTGCCAGCAGCCCGGGGGGGGAAAACACCCTCTACGAGCAGTACTTC
D gene: TRBD1; clone size: -; V gene: TRBV3-1/TRBV3-2; J gene: TRBJ1-4; CDR3 protein: CASSPQGASEKLFF; CDR3 DNA: TGTGCCAGCAGCCCACAGGGGGCTTCTGAAAAACTGTTTTTT
D gene: -; clone size: once; V gene: TRBV28; J gene: TRBJ1-2; CDR3 protein: CASSPAGGNYGYTF; CDR3 DNA: TGTGCCAGCAGTCCAGCTGGCGGTAACTATGGCTACACCTTC
D gene: -; clone size: -; V gene: TRBV21-1; J gene: TRBJ1-2; CDR3 protein: CASSNDRGGYTF; CDR3 DNA: TGTGCCAGCAGCAACGACAGGGGCGGCTACACCTTC
D gene: -; clone size: -; V gene: TRBV9; J gene: TRBJ1-2; CDR3 protein: CASSVDPDRPAGPYGYTF; CDR3 DNA: TGTGCCAGCAGCGTGGACCCGGACAGACCCGCCGGTCCCTATGGCTACACCTTC
D gene: -; clone size: -; V gene: TRBV12-3/TRBV12-4; J gene: TRBJ1-5; CDR3 protein: CASTPYHNQPQHF; CDR3 DNA: TGTGCCAGCACTCCCTACCACAATCAGCCCCAGCATTTT
D gene: -; clone size: -; V gene: TRBV2; J gene: TRBJ1-1; CDR3 protein: CASRMDTLYEAFF; CDR3 DNA: TGTGCCAGCAGGATGGACACGTTATATGAAGCTTTCTTT
D gene: -; clone size: -; V gene: TRBV2; J gene: TRBJ2-3; CDR3 protein: CASSELASTDTQYF; CDR3 DNA: TGTGCCAGCAGTGAACTGGCAAGCACAGATACGCAGTATTTT
D gene: -; clone size: -; V gene: TRBV19; J gene: TRBJ2-2; CDR3 protein: CASSMSGVNTGELFF; CDR3 DNA: TGTGCCAGTAGTATGTCCGGGGTCAACACCGGGGAGCTGTTTTTT
D gene: -; clone size: few; V gene: TRBV24-1; J gene: TRBJ1-5; CDR3 protein: CATSGSGPGESNQPQHF; CDR3 DNA: TGTGCCACCAGTGGAAGTGGGCCCGGTGAGAGCAATCAGCCCCAGCATTTT
D gene: -; clone size: few; V gene: TRBV6-1; J gene: TRBJ2-2; CDR3 protein: CASSETGVMVGELFF; CDR3 DNA: TGTGCCAGCAGTGAAACGGGGGTAATGGTCGGGGAGCTGTTTTTT
D gene: TRBD1; clone size: -; V gene: TRBV10-1; J gene: TRBJ1-5; CDR3 protein: CASTSSDRAYSNQPQHF; CDR3 DNA: TGCGCCAGCACTTCCTCGGACAGGGCATATAGCAATCAGCCCCAGCATTTT
D gene: -; clone size: -; V gene: TRBV5-1; J gene: TRBJ1-4; CDR3 protein: CASSLEGRANEKLFF; CDR3 DNA: TGCGCCAGCAGCTTGGAAGGCAGGGCTAATGAAAAACTGTTTTTT
D gene: -; clone size: -; V gene: TRBV4-1; J gene: TRBJ1-5; CDR3 protein: CASSQGGPGAWQPQHF; CDR3 DNA: TGCGCCAGCAGCCAAGGGGGCCCAGGGGCTTGGCAGCCCCAGCATTTT
D gene: -; clone size: -; V gene: TRBV7-9; J gene: TRBJ1-1; CDR3 protein: CASSPTVTEAFF; CDR3 DNA: TGTGCCAGCAGCCCGACAGTCACTGAAGCTTTCTTT
D gene: TRBD1; clone size: -; V gene: TRBV6-5; J gene: TRBJ2-1; CDR3 protein: CASMLQGVNEQFF; CDR3 DNA: TGTGCCAGCATGTTACAGGGGGTCAATGAGCAGTTCTTC
D gene: TRBD1; clone size: -; V gene: TRBV5-5; J gene: TRBJ1-5; CDR3 protein: CASSSLQAVGQDRQPQHF; CDR3 DNA: TGTGCCAGCAGCTCGTTACAAGCAGTGGGACAGGATAGGCAGCCCCAGCATTTT
D gene: -; clone size: -; V gene: TRBV6-1; J gene: TRBJ1-2; CDR3 protein: CASSEAGPMGVAGYGYTF; CDR3 DNA: TGTGCCAGCAGTGAAGCGGGTCCGATGGGAGTCGCGGGTTATGGCTACACCTTC
D gene: TRBD1; clone size: -; V gene: TRBV7-9; J gene: TRBJ1-2; CDR3 protein: CASSSDRVNYGYTF; CDR3 DNA: TGTGCCAGCAGCTCGGACAGGGTCAACTATGGCTACACCTTC
D gene: -; clone size: -; V gene: TRBV9; J gene: TRBJ2-2; CDR3 protein: CASSSLTSDGELFF; CDR3 DNA: TGTGCCAGCAGCTCCCTGACTAGTGACGGGGAGCTGTTTTTT
D gene: TRBD2; clone size: many; V gene: TRBV6-1; J gene: TRBJ2-1; CDR3 protein: CASSETAGGPHEQFF; CDR3 DNA: TGTGCCAGCAGTGAAACGGCGGGGGGGCCCCATGAGCAGTTCTTC
D gene: -; clone size: -; V gene: TRBV19; J gene: TRBJ1-5; CDR3 protein: CASSFDSSNQPQHF; CDR3 DNA: TGTGCCAGTTCATTCGACAGTTCCAATCAGCCCCAGCATTTT
D gene: -; clone size: -; V gene: TRBV5-6; J gene: TRBJ2-7; CDR3 protein: CASSLSRGQRVYEQYF; CDR3 DNA: TGTGCCAGCAGCTTGTCGCGTGGACAGAGAGTCTACGAGCAGTACTTC
D gene: TRBD1; clone size: -; V gene: TRBV7-2; J gene: TRBJ1-5; CDR3 protein: CASSLDGQGAGNQPQHF; CDR3 DNA: TGTGCCAGCAGCTTAGACGGACAGGGGGCCGGTAATCAGCCCCAGCATTTT
D gene: -; clone size: few; V gene: TRBV15; J gene: TRBJ2-2; CDR3 protein: CATSRDLTGELFF; CDR3 DNA: TGTGCCACCAGCAGAGATCTCACCGGGGAGCTGTTTTTT
D gene: -; clone size: -; V gene: TRBV20-1; J gene: TRBJ1-3; CDR3 protein: CSAATGNTIYF; CDR3 DNA: TGCAGTGCTGCTACTGGAAACACCATATATTTT
D gene: TRBD1; clone size: -; V gene: TRBV5-1; J gene: TRBJ2-3; CDR3 protein: CASSFRQGYTDTQYF; CDR3 DNA: TGCGCCAGCAGCTTTAGACAGGGATATACAGATACGCAGTATTTT
D gene: TRBD1; clone size: -; V gene: TRBV9; J gene: TRBJ2-7; CDR3 protein: CASSVGQGAHEQYF; CDR3 DNA: TGTGCCAGCAGCGTAGGCCAGGGGGCCCACGAGCAGTACTTC